The rows below give T cell receptor beta chains drawn from one sample of a study of blood T cell repertoires in COVID-19. Profiling relied on immunoSEQ multiplex PCR, and the TCRdb table lists in-frame clones only, not all of them. The table lists around 150,000 clones, over 65% of them singletons. Material: peripheral blood. The receptors were gathered from a man aged 60 to 75 with acute or convalescent COVID-19. Both conserved end residues are part of each CDR3. The D gene is left open where the match is weak. Size values are once, few and many counts, or a class for expanded clones, and some rows have none.

CDR3	DNA	J	D	length	size	V
CASSPLAGNTEAFF	TGTGCCAGCAGCCCTTTGGCGGGGAACACTGAAGCTTTCTTT	TRBJ1-1	-	14	-	TRBV14
CASSRPGTGGSYEQYF	TGTGCCAGCAGCCGCCCCGGGACAGGGGGATCCTACGAGCAGTACTTC	TRBJ2-7	TRBD1	16	-	TRBV11-1
CASSIDGGQPQHF	TGTGCCAGTAGTATAGACGGAGGACAGCCCCAGCATTTT	TRBJ1-5	-	13	-	TRBV19
CASRQGQPHEQYF	TGTGCCAGCAGGCAGGGACAGCCCCACGAGCAGTACTTC	TRBJ2-7	TRBD1	13	-	TRBV12-3/TRBV12-4
CAWARGLHTDTQYF	TGTGCCTGGGCCAGGGGCCTTCACACAGATACGCAGTATTTT	TRBJ2-3	-	14	-	TRBV30
CASSSTPGQGYLANEKLFF	TGTGCCAGCTCATCGACCCCGGGACAGGGGTATTTGGCTAATGAAAAACTGTTTTTT	TRBJ1-4	TRBD1	19	few	TRBV18
CASSQDRTGQGETQYF	TGTGCCAGCAGCCAAGATCGAACGGGACAGGGGGAGACCCAGTACTTC	TRBJ2-5	TRBD1	16	-	TRBV3-1/TRBV3-2
CASSNRVQPQHF	TGTGCCAGCAGTAACAGGGTTCAGCCCCAGCATTTT	TRBJ1-5	-	12	few	TRBV28
CASSWGTGEAFF	TGTGCCAGCAGTTGGGGGACAGGCGAAGCTTTCTTT	TRBJ1-1	TRBD1	12	few	TRBV6-2/TRBV6-3
CASSHASAGGAKNIQYF	TGTGCCAGCAGCCACGCCTCTGCGGGGGGAGCCAAAAACATTCAGTACTTC	TRBJ2-4	TRBD2	17	-	TRBV4-2
CASSLGTESEAFF	TGCGCCAGCAGCTTGGGAACAGAATCTGAAGCTTTCTTT	TRBJ1-1	-	13	-	TRBV5-1
CASSYGGGRLTYEQYF	TGTGCCAGCAGTTATGGGGGGGGGAGACTGACCTACGAGCAGTACTTC	TRBJ2-7	TRBD2	16	-	TRBV6-2/TRBV6-3
CASSGRLKRGAYNEQFF	TGCGCCAGCAGTGGACGACTTAAGCGGGGGGCCTACAATGAGCAGTTCTTC	TRBJ2-1	TRBD2	17	-	TRBV10-1
CASSQVFPSGGLGYTQYF	TGTGCCAGCAGCCAAGTTTTCCCTAGCGGGGGGCTCGGATATACGCAGTATTTT	TRBJ2-3	TRBD2	18	-	TRBV3-1/TRBV3-2
CASSSRTGDYGYTF	TGTGCCAGCAGCTCCAGGACAGGGGACTATGGCTACACCTTC	TRBJ1-2	TRBD1	14	-	TRBV9
CASSQDSREGDYEQYF	TGTGCCAGCAGCCAAGATTCGCGCGAGGGGGACTACGAGCAGTACTTC	TRBJ2-7	-	16	-	TRBV14
CASRRHGSNQPQHF	TGTGCCAGCAGAAGACACGGCTCCAATCAGCCCCAGCATTTT	TRBJ1-5	-	14	-	TRBV6-5
CASSQDPGGGWEETQYF	TGTGCCAGCAGTCAAGATCCGGGAGGGGGCTGGGAAGAGACCCAGTACTTC	TRBJ2-5	-	17	once	TRBV27
CASSLTGASGGAKQFF	TGTGCCAGCAGCCTTACCGGAGCTAGCGGGGGGGCCAAGCAGTTCTTC	TRBJ2-1	TRBD2	16	-	TRBV7-3
CSVRLTGPGTGELFF	TGCAGCGTCCGCCTTACAGGGCCTGGCACCGGGGAGCTGTTTTTT	TRBJ2-2	-	15	-	TRBV29-1